The clone carrying this T cell receptor beta chain showed up many times. This CDR3 has 13 amino acids. Germline loops: CDR1 SGHNT, CDR2 YENEEA. V was trimmed by 1 base and J by 10 bases, leaving 13 bases between them. The library targeted TCRbeta and was prepared with unique molecular identifiers. TCRdb fed the PCR reads into MiXCR, producing one record per CDR3 protein. Among some 200,000 distinct CDR3 sequences listed, 13% to 15% were seen once. The data were obtained in a study of T-cell reconstitution after alpha-beta-depleted transplantation in children. The sequence came from a human donor who donated a stem cell graft to a child with acute lymphoblastic leukemia. Source: PBMCs from the stem cell graft donor, taken from the stem cell graft. This chain joins TRBV11-3 and TRBJ1-2, with a weak D call TRBD1 (6 bases). The CDR3 nucleotides read TGTGCCAGCAGCTTAGCAGCAGGGGATTACTACACCTTC. It is translated as CASSLAAGDYYTF.